These 16 T cell receptor beta chains share one sample of origin, sequenced in a study of radiotherapy plus CTLA-4 blockade in lung cancer listed by TCRdb under 2018. Library prep was done by the immunoSEQ multiplex PCR assay. TCRdb took over this immuneACCESS table, retaining in-frame rearrangements with V and J assigned. Such tables are incomplete; in checked studies, under half of the missing clones stem from an unresolved V gene, and the remainder is unexplained. The sample table shows 110,000 or so clones, and about four fifths are seen once. Jointly, the top ten make up roughly 5.2% of the sample. The sample was peripheral blood, taken from a patient treated with radiotherapy plus ipilimumab. These TCRs come from a human donor with non-small cell lung cancer who had a partial response to radiotherapy plus ipilimumab.

The chain couples TRBV10-3 to TRBJ2-2; 9 bases are a match to TRBD1. The germline V gene has CDR1 ENHRY and CDR2 SYGVKD. V lost 5 bases to trimming and J lost 7 bases; unmatched junction nucleotides: 23. This CDR3 is 20 amino acids long. CDR3 nucleotides: TGTGCCATCAGTACAACGAGGCCCGGGACAGGGATAGGAAGAGGCGGGGAGCTGTTTTTT. Translation gives CAISTTRPGTGIGRGGELFF.

This clone was found once. CDR3 region: CASRLRDRVVLGANVLTF. In DNA form, the CDR3 reads TGTGCCAGCAGACTCCGGGACAGGGTCGTTCTGGGGGCCAACGTCCTGACTTTC. The V and J genes are TRBV2 and TRBJ2-6, with 9 nucleotides matching TRBD1. Unmatched junction bases numbered 13, after V lost 6 bases and J lost 4 bases. The CDR3 has 18 amino acids. Per the germline V gene, CDR1 is SNHLY and CDR2 is FYNNEI.

The CDR3 DNA reads TGCGCCAGCAGCCGAAAAGATGAAGGACTAGCGGGGTACAATGAGCAGTTCTTC. This gives the protein CASSRKDEGLAGYNEQFF. V gene TRBV4-1 combines with J gene TRBJ2-1; 12 nucleotides agree with TRBD2. This CDR3 has 18 residues. J gave up 4 bases and V 4 bases, and 11 bases lay outside the gene matches. In germline, CDR1 is MGHRA, CDR2 YSYEKL.

This chain connects TRBV6-1 to TRBJ1-1, with a weak D call TRBD1 (5 bases). The CDR3 runs 15 residues. The ends were cut back, 6 bases at V and 5 bases at J, with 19 bases in the middle. Germline V lookup: CDR1 MNHNS, CDR2 SASEGT. In nucleotides, the CDR3 is TGTGCCAGCAGGGGGTTCGTCCCGGGGGGAACTGAAGCTTTCTTT. Its protein is CASRGFVPGGTEAFF.

This clone appeared a few times. The CDR3 nucleotides are TGTGCCAGCAGCTTAGGGGAGAGGGAAAAACTGTTTTTT. It codes for CASSLGEREKLFF. The gene calls are TRBV11-2 and TRBJ1-4; no definite D call. Trimming pared 1 base from V and 8 bases from J, leaving 8 bases between. The CDR3 has 13 residues. In germline, CDR1 is SGHAT, CDR2 FQNNGV.

The V gene is TRBV4-2, the J gene TRBJ2-5, with unresolved D. This CDR3 has 13 residues. V was trimmed by 4 bases and J by 0 bases, leaving 6 bases between them. Germline CDR1 reads LGHNA; CDR2 reads YNFKEQ. The CDR3 coding sequence is TGTGCCAGCAGCCTTTCGGACCAAGAGACCCAGTACTTC. The encoded protein is CASSLSDQETQYF.

The gene calls are TRBV4-2 and TRBJ1-1; no reliable D call. The CDR3 contains 14 residues. Trimming removed 1 base from V and 4 bases from J, with 10 bases in between. Germline assignment: CDR1 LGHNA and CDR2 YNFKEQ. The CDR3 reads CASSQGGKGTEAFF. CDR3 DNA: TGTGCCAGCAGCCAAGGCGGCAAAGGCACTGAAGCTTTCTTT.

This clone came up a few times. This chain connects TRBV27 to TRBJ2-7; no reliable D call. V gave up 5 bases and J gave up 5 bases, with 10 bases separating them. CDR3 length: 12 residues. Germline CDR1 and CDR2: MNHEY and SMNVEV (reference sequence). CDR3 DNA sequence: TGTGCCAGCAGTGAACGGCAGGACGAGCAGTACTTC. This sequence encodes CASSERQDEQYF.

V is TRBV28 and J is TRBJ2-7; 9 bases match TRBD1. The CDR3 covers 15 residues. V gave up 7 bases and J gave up 2 bases; unmatched junction bases: 9. Germline-derived CDR1 and CDR2 are MDHEN and SYDVKM. CDR3 nucleotide sequence: TGTGCCAGCACCCCGAGGGGACAGGGAACCTACGAGCAGTACTTC. Translated: CASTPRGQGTYEQYF.

The sample holds one count of this clone. V is TRBV21-1 and J is TRBJ1-2; TRBD1 is the table's D call and was not checked against the DNA. TRBV21-1 is deemed a pseudogene. There are 13 residues in the CDR3. CDR3 protein: CAMGTGGSYGYTF. The CDR3 nucleotides read TGTGCCATGGGGACAGGGGGGAGCTATGGCTACACCTTC.

The chain couples TRBV11-2 to TRBJ1-2; 8 bases agree with TRBD1. J lost 0 bases, V lost 2 bases, and 11 bases had no gene match. CDR3 length equals 18 residues. Germline V gene data show CDR1 as SGHAT and CDR2 as FQNNGV. The CDR3 sequence is CASSLRRSGQGSNYGYTF. As DNA, the CDR3 is TGTGCCAGCAGCTTAAGAAGGAGTGGACAGGGTTCTAACTATGGCTACACCTTC. Together with reference TRBV11-2 and TRBJ1-2, the CDR3 gives the full variable domain: EAGVAQSPRYKIIEKRQSVAFWCNPISGHATLYWYQQILGQGPKLLIQFQNNGVVDDSQLPKDRFSAERLKGVDSTLKIQPAKLEDSAVYLCASSLRRSGQGSNYGYTFGSGTRLTVV.

This chain connects TRBV14 to TRBJ2-1; 9 positions agree with TRBD2. The CDR3 extends over 18 amino acids. The germline V gene encodes CDR1 SGHDN and CDR2 FVKESK. J was trimmed by 3 bases and V by 0 bases; bases with no gene match: 9. The CDR3 nucleotides are TGTGCCAGCAGCCAAGATAAGCGCGGGAGGGGCCTCTACAATGAGCAGTTCTTC. It yields the protein CASSQDKRGRGLYNEQFF.

The chain couples TRBV19 to TRBJ2-1; 8 positions match TRBD2. The CDR3 is 14 amino acids. CDR1 is LNHDA, CDR2 SQIVND, per germline (reference sequence). After removal of 3 bases from V and 8 bases from J, the junction contained 6 bases not matched to a gene. CDR3 nucleotides: TGTGCCAGTAGTATTTCGACGGGAGGGTATGAGCAGTTCTTC. Translation: CASSISTGGYEQFF.

This clone was seen a few times. The J gene is TRBJ1-1, the V gene TRBV6-5; 8 nucleotides agree with TRBD1. The CDR3 extends over 14 amino acids. V lost 6 bases, J lost 2 bases, and 5 bases stayed unmatched. The germline gives CDR1 MNHEY, CDR2 SVGAGI. The CDR3 bases are TGTGCCAGCAGAAGGGACAGGACCAACACTGAAGCTTTCTTT. Translation gives CASRRDRTNTEAFF.

The chain recombines TRBV7-9 with TRBJ1-1; D is ambiguous. The CDR3 length is 14 residues. With 5 bases removed from V and 1 base from J, the gap between germline ends came to 11 bases. Germline V gene data show CDR1 as SEHNR and CDR2 as FQNEAQ (reference sequence). The chain's CDR3 is CASSQWAGNTEAFF. CDR3 DNA sequence: TGTGCCAGCAGCCAATGGGCGGGGAACACTGAAGCTTTCTTT.

V usage is TRBV18 and J usage is TRBJ1-2, with 7 bases fitting TRBD1. Germline-derived CDR1 and CDR2 are KGHSH and LQKENI. J was trimmed by 4 bases and V by 6 bases; bases with no gene match: 5. CDR3 length: 13 amino acids. CDR3 sequence: CASSLRDSYGYTF. The CDR3 DNA is TGTGCCAGCTCTCTCCGGGACAGCTATGGCTACACCTTC.